This TCR beta chain was profiled in a study of blood T cells in healthy people across ages. Study-level findings and limits: Older age coincided with a roughly linear decline in TCR beta diversity per million T cells. Any changes in expanded clonotypes were possibly confounded, as donor CMV status remained unknown.

V was pared by 6 bases and J by 8 bases, with 13 bases of the junction left unmatched. This CDR3 contains 15 residues. CDR1 is MNHEY, CDR2 SVGEGT, per germline. A J-beta primer mix and a sample-barcoded 5' primer were used in a second PCR of roughly 6 to 11 cycles. A template-switch adaptor containing 12 random nucleotides labeled each cDNA molecule. TCRdb itself ran the 5' RACE reads through MiXCR, one entry per CDR3 protein. The sample consists of 650,000 to 700,000 distinct CDR3 sequences, about 51% of them appearing once. For every donor, a draw yielded ten milliliters of peripheral blood. This clonotype was seen more than once but under ten times. Its antigen remains unknown.

Sequencing input: blood. This receptor was taken from a woman of 80 years or more in good health. The rearrangement uses TRBV6-2 or TRBV6-3 and TRBJ1-2; 9 bases fit TRBD1. The CDR3 spells CASSPRDRVRSGYTF. The DNA of the CDR3 is TGTGCCAGCAGCCCCCGGGACAGGGTGCGATCGGGCTACACCTTC.